The 15 T cell receptor beta chains below were found in one sample sequenced in a study of shared clonotypes between healthy human individuals. Clones were read by immunoSEQ multiplex PCR, and TCRdb kept only the in-frame ones, dropping some. In the table there are more than 550,000 clones, 90% of which are singletons. What was sequenced was memory CD8+ T cells from PBMCs. Subset meaning: CD45RO+ cells pooled with CCR7-negative TemRA cells. The source is a man between 18 and 35 years old in good health. Some clones in this sample may be carry-over from other donors' samples.

CDR3 sequence (DNA): TGTGCCAGCAGCAAAGGTACGCCGGAGTACGAGCAGTACTTC. Protein: CASSKGTPEYEQYF. The chain combines TRBV21-1 with TRBJ2-7; the table calls TRBD2, which could not be checked here. TRBV21-1 corresponds to a pseudogene. The CDR3 totals 14 residues.

The chain couples TRBV29-1 to TRBJ2-7; 7 bases line up with TRBD1. Trimming cost V 7 bases and J 6 bases; bases outside gene matches: 6. Germline V gives CDR1 SQVTM, CDR2 ANQGSEA. The CDR3 covers 11 residues. CDR3: CSARRGSEQYF. In DNA, the CDR3 is TGCAGCGCCCGCAGGGGGAGCGAGCAGTACTTC.

For the CDR3, the DNA is TGTGCCAGCAGTCTTACGAGCGGTACGCAGTATTTT. The encoded protein is CASSLTSGTQYF. The chain is built from TRBV27 and TRBJ2-3, with TRBD2 as a possible D gene (5 bases). This CDR3 region has 12 residues. Germline CDR1 and CDR2: MNHEY and SMNVEV (reference sequence). Trimming removed 5 bases from V and 8 bases from J, with 11 bases in between.

This clone was counted at least ten times. The chain combines TRBV19 with TRBJ2-7, with 7 bases matching TRBD2. V lost 5 bases and J lost 5; bases outside the gene matches: 9. CDR1 LNHDA and CDR2 SQIVND come from the germline V gene (reference sequence). The CDR3 totals 14 residues. Written as DNA, the CDR3 is TGTGCCAGTAGTCCGCGGGAGACCAGGCACGAGCAGTACTTC. Amino acid sequence: CASSPRETRHEQYF.

The count of this clone is one. The chain links TRBV7-9 to TRBJ2-1; 8 nucleotides match TRBD2. V gave up 1 base and J gave up 8 bases; unmatched junction bases: 4. Germline values: CDR1 SEHNR, CDR2 FQNEAQ (reference sequence). The CDR3 is made up of 14 amino acids. The CDR3 is CASSLVLLADEQFF. Here the CDR3 DNA reads TGTGCCAGCAGCTTAGTGTTACTAGCGGATGAGCAGTTCTTC.

The chain combines TRBV29-1 with TRBJ2-7, with D possibly matching TRBD1 (6 bases). Trimming shortened V by 6 bases and J by 0 bases, and 12 bases separated the two germline ends. The CDR3 has 13 residues. Per the germline V gene, CDR1 is SQVTM and CDR2 is ANQGSEA. This CDR3 is CSVAADSSYEQYF. The CDR3 DNA reads as TGCAGCGTGGCCGCGGACAGCTCCTACGAGCAGTACTTC.

The chain is built from TRBV7-9 and TRBJ2-3, with a possible D match to TRBD2 (6 bases). This CDR3 comprises 13 residues. Germline-derived CDR1 and CDR2 are SEHNR and FQNEAQ (reference sequence). CDR3 in amino acids: CAFRAGRTDTQYF. The CDR3 DNA sequence: TGTGCTTTTCGGGCGGGGCGCACAGATACGCAGTATTTT.

The chain uses TRBV5-1 and TRBJ2-5, with TRBD1 matching over 8 bases. Germline trimming cut 0 bases from V and 5 bases from J; bases unmatched to any gene: 15. The germline V gene encodes CDR1 SGHRS and CDR2 YFSETQ. The CDR3 sequence is 18 residues long. DNA for the CDR3: TGCGCCAGCAGCTTGGCTATGGTCCGGACAGGGATTTTGGAGACCCAGTACTTC. It specifies CASSLAMVRTGILETQYF.

This clone appeared a single time. This chain links TRBV5-1 with TRBJ2-5; a weak D match, TRBD1 (6 bases). This CDR3 comprises 13 residues. Between the trimmed V and J ends, which lost 4 bases and 5 bases, there was a span of 12 bases. In germline, CDR1 is SGHRS, CDR2 YFSETQ. This chain's CDR3 is CASSERGMETQYF. Written as DNA, the CDR3 is TGCGCCAGCAGCGAGAGGGGGATGGAGACCCAGTACTTC.

V usage is TRBV4-3 and J usage is TRBJ2-7; D remains unclear. CDR3 length: 14 residues. The germline V gene encodes CDR1 LGHNA and CDR2 YSLEER. The germline V and J ends were trimmed by 0 bases and 0 bases, with 6 bases remaining between them. CDR3 region: CASSQDYLSYEQYF. The CDR3 DNA sequence: TGCGCCAGCAGCCAAGACTACCTCTCCTACGAGCAGTACTTC.

V is TRBV9 and J is TRBJ2-1; TRBD2 agrees at 14 bases. Unmatched junction bases numbered 10, after V lost 3 bases and J lost 8 bases. The CDR3 sequence is 17 residues long. Per the germline V gene, CDR1 is SGDLS and CDR2 is YYNGEE. The DNA of the CDR3 is TGTGCCAGCAGCGGAACCGGGACTAGCGGGAGATGGGATGAGCAGTTCTTC. This translates into CASSGTGTSGRWDEQFF.

The CDR3 reads CASSLSGEYEQYF. The CDR3 coding sequence is TGTGCCAGCAGTTTATCGGGGGAGTACGAGCAGTACTTC. The genes are TRBV27 and TRBJ2-7, with D possibly being TRBD1 or TRBD2 (5 bases each). V shed 0 bases and J shed 4 bases, with 7 bases lying between them. There are 13 residues in the CDR3. Germline CDR1 reads MNHEY; CDR2 reads SMNVEV (reference sequence).

This rearrangement joins TRBV27 to TRBJ2-7, with unresolved D. The CDR3 has 14 residues. CDR1 is MNHEY, CDR2 SMNVEV, per germline (reference sequence). The V end lost 1 base, the J end lost 0 bases, and 7 bases lay between the germline ends. The CDR3 loop is CASSLYESSYEQYF. CDR3 in DNA: TGTGCCAGCAGTTTATACGAGAGCTCCTACGAGCAGTACTTC.

The J gene is TRBJ2-7, the V gene TRBV19; tentative D call: TRBD1 (5 bases). The V end lost 6 bases, the J end lost 4 bases, and 13 bases lay between the germline ends. Germline assignment: CDR1 LNHDA and CDR2 SQIVND (reference sequence). The CDR3 has 13 residues. The CDR3 spells CASSPGYRYEQYF. In DNA form, the CDR3 reads TGTGCCAGTAGCCCAGGGTATAGGTACGAGCAGTACTTC. Full variable domain (remainder filled in from reference TRBV19 and TRBJ2-7): DGGITQSPKYLFRKEGQNVTLSCEQNLNHDAMYWYRQDPGQGLRLIYYSQIVNDFQKGDIAEGYSVSREKKESFPLTVTSAQKNPTAFYLCASSPGYRYEQYFGPGTRLTVT.

V gene TRBV5-4 combines with J gene TRBJ1-1; D is ambiguous. CDR3 length: 11 amino acids. Trimming pared 3 bases from V and 5 bases from J, leaving 5 bases between. Germline values: CDR1 SGHNT, CDR2 YYREEE (reference sequence). The CDR3 DNA follows: TGTGCCAGCAGCTATGGGACTGAAGCTTTCTTT. It translates to CASSYGTEAFF.